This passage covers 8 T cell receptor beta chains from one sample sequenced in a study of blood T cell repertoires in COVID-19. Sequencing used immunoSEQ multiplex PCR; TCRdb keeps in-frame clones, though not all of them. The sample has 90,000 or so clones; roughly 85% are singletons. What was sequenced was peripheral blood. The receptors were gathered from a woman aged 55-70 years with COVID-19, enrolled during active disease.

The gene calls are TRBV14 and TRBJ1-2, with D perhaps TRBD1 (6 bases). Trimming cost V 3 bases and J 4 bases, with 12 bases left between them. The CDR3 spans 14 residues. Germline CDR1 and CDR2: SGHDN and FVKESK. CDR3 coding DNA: TGTGCCAGCAGCCAGGGGACATTTCCCTATGGCTACACCTTC. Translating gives CASSQGTFPYGYTF.

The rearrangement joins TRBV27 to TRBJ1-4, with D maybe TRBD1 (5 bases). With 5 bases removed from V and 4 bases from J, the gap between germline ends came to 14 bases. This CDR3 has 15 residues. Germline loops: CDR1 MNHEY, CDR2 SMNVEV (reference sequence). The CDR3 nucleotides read TGTGCCAGCAGTCCGGCGACAGCAGATAATGAAAAACTGTTTTTT. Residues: CASSPATADNEKLFF.

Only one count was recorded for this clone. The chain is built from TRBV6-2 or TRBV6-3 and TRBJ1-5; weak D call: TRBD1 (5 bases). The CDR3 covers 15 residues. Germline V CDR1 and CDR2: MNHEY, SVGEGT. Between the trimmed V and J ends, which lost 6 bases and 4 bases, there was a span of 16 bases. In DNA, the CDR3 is TGTGCCAGCAGCAACGGACAAGTCGCAAATCAGCCCCAGCATTTT. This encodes CASSNGQVANQPQHF.

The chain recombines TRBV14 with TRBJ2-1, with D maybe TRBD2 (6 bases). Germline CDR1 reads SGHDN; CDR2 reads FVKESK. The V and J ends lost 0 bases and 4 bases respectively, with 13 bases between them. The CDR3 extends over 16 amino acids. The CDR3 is CASSQESWRGYNEQFF. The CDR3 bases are TGTGCCAGCAGCCAAGAAAGCTGGAGGGGTTACAATGAGCAGTTCTTC.

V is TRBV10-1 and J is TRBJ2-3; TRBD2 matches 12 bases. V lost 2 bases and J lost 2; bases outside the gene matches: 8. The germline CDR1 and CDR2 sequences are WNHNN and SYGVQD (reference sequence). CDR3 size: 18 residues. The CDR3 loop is CASSENILAGGFTDTQYF. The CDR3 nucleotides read TGCGCCAGCAGTGAGAACATACTAGCGGGGGGTTTCACAGATACGCAGTATTTT.

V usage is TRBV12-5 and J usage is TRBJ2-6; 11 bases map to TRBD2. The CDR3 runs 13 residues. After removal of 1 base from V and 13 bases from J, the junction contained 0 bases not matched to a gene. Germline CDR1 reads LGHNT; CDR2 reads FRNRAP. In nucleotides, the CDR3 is TGTGCTAGTGGTTTGGGGACTAGCGGGGTCCTGACTTTC. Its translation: CASGLGTSGVLTF.

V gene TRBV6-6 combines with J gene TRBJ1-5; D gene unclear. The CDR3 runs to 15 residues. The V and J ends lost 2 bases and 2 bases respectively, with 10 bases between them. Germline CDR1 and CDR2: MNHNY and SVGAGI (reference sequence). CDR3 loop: CASSYLNQGNQPQHF. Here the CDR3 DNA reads TGTGCCAGCAGTTACCTAAATCAGGGCAATCAGCCCCAGCATTTT.

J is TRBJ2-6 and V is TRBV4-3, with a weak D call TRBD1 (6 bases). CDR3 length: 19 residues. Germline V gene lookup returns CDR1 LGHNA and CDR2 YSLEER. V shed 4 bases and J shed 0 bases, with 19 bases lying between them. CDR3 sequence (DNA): TGCGCCAGCAGCCGAGTAACAGGGACCCTTAGCTCTGGGGCCAACGTCCTGACTTTC. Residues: CASSRVTGTLSSGANVLTF.